These 23 T cell receptor beta chains came from one sample sequenced in a study of blood T cell repertoires in COVID-19. Repertoires were generated with immunoSEQ multiplex PCR, while TCRdb's copy carries only in-frame clones and drops some. The profile shows nearly 55,000 clones, 85% to 90% of them singletons. Sequences were obtained from peripheral blood. All receptors come from a man between 65 and 85 years old with active COVID-19.

This clone was seen more than once but under ten times. The CDR3 loop reads CASSYSGQAVYGYTF. The CDR3 DNA follows: TGTGCCAGCAGTTATTCGGGACAGGCGGTCTATGGCTACACCTTC. V is TRBV6-5 and J is TRBJ1-2, with 8 bases fitting TRBD1. Germline trimming cut 3 bases from V and 4 bases from J; bases unmatched to any gene: 7. CDR3 length equals 15 residues. Germline V lookup: CDR1 MNHEY, CDR2 SVGAGI.

The J gene is TRBJ2-2, the V gene TRBV7-2, with TRBD1 identical over 7 bases. The germline gives CDR1 SGHTA, CDR2 FQGNSA. The CDR3 has 15 residues. After removal of 5 bases from V and 3 bases from J, the junction contained 6 bases not matched to a gene. CDR3 amino acids: CASSPGGRDTGELFF. The CDR3 DNA reads as TGTGCCAGCAGCCCAGGGGGACGGGACACCGGGGAGCTGTTTTTT.

This clone was seen a handful of times. The chain employs TRBV19 and TRBJ1-5, with D possibly TRBD1 on 5 matching bases. V lost 8 bases and J 4 bases, leaving 18 bases between the germline ends. Germline lookup yields CDR1 LNHDA and CDR2 SQIVND (reference sequence). The CDR3 runs to 15 residues. The CDR3, as DNA: TGTGCCAGTTCAACAGAAGGGGCGCATAATCAGCCCCAGCATTTT. Protein product: CASSTEGAHNQPQHF.

V and J are TRBV27 and TRBJ2-3; 7 positions match TRBD2. The CDR3 spans 20 residues. Germline CDR1 is MNHEY and CDR2 is SMNVEV (reference sequence). J lost 3 bases, V lost 1 base, and 19 bases had no gene match. The CDR3 DNA reads TGTGCCAGCAGTTTATGGTTCAGGGAGGGCAACCCTGGGGTAACAGATACGCAGTATTTT. Protein product: CASSLWFREGNPGVTDTQYF.

The chain uses TRBV5-1 and TRBJ1-3; D gene ambiguous. V lost 7 bases and J lost 4, with 12 bases in between. There are 13 residues in the CDR3. CDR1 and CDR2 from the germline V gene are SGHRS and YFSETQ. In DNA, the CDR3 is TGCGCCAGCGCAGGAGGATCAGGAAACACCATATATTTT. It is translated as CASAGGSGNTIYF. Supplemented by reference TRBV5-1 and TRBJ1-3, the full variable domain reads KAGVTQTPRYLIKTRGQQVTLSCSPISGHRSVSWYQQTPGQGLQFLFEYFSETQRNKGNFPGRFSGRQFSNSRSEMNVSTLELGDSALYLCASAGGSGNTIYFGEGSWLTVV.

This clone is a singleton in its sample. This rearrangement joins TRBV21-1 to TRBJ1-2; TRBD1, as called in the table, went unchecked against the DNA. TRBV21-1 counts as a pseudogene. The CDR3 sequence is 13 residues long. Written as DNA, the CDR3 is TGTGCCACGTCCCGGGACAGACACTATGGCTACACCTTC. This codes for CATSRDRHYGYTF.

This clone was counted a few times. V gene TRBV30 combines with J gene TRBJ1-1, with 7 positions matching TRBD1. Trimming cost V 7 bases and J 1 base; bases outside gene matches: 6. Germline V lookup: CDR1 GTSNPN, CDR2 SVGIG (reference sequence). The CDR3 sequence is 13 residues long. The CDR3 loop is CALWTGENTEAFF. As DNA, the CDR3 is TGTGCCTTGTGGACAGGAGAGAACACTGAAGCTTTCTTT. Full variable domain (rest looked up from reference TRBV30 and TRBJ1-1): SQTIHQWPATLVQPVGSPLSLECTVEGTSNPNLYWYRQAAGRGLQLLFYSVGIGQISSEVPQNLSASRPQDRQFILSSKKLLLSDSGFYLCALWTGENTEAFFGQGTRLTVV.

The chain recombines TRBV7-2 with TRBJ2-3; 12 bases line up with TRBD2. CDR3 length: 16 residues. Germline trimming cut 4 bases from V and 6 bases from J; bases unmatched to any gene: 8. CDR1 SGHTA and CDR2 FQGNSA come from the germline V gene. In DNA, the CDR3 is TGTGCCAGCAGCTCCTCACTAGCGGGGGGTGGGGATACGCAGTATTTT. Its protein is CASSSSLAGGGDTQYF.

The V call is TRBV6-5, the J call TRBJ1-2, with 9 bases identical to TRBD1. In germline, CDR1 is MNHEY, CDR2 SVGAGI. The V gene end was trimmed by 2 bases and the J gene end by 8 bases; junction bases not matched to a gene: 6. The CDR3 length is 14 residues. The CDR3 nucleotides are TGTGCCAGCAGTTACGCCACGACAGGGGGAGGCTACACCTTC. Residues: CASSYATTGGGYTF.

V usage is TRBV18 and J usage is TRBJ1-1; no definite D call. This CDR3 region has 15 residues. With 1 base removed from V and 4 bases from J, the gap between germline ends came to 13 bases. Germline V gene sequence: CDR1 KGHSH, CDR2 LQKENI. DNA for the CDR3: TGTGCCAGCTCACCACGGGAGGGCTTTGGCACTGAAGCTTTCTTT. Protein product: CASSPREGFGTEAFF. The complete variable domain, with remaining parts taken from reference TRBV18 and TRBJ1-1, reads NAGVMQNPRHLVRRRGQEARLRCSPMKGHSHVYWYRQLPEEGLKFMVYLQKENIIDESGMPKERFSAEFPKEGPSILRIQQVVRGDSAAYFCASSPREGFGTEAFFGQGTRLTVV.

The chain couples TRBV7-2 to TRBJ2-2, with 12 bases fitting TRBD2. CDR1 is SGHTA and CDR2 is FQGNSA in the germline V gene. This CDR3 region has 18 residues. Losses at the gene ends were 1 base for V and 0 bases for J; bases not matched to a gene: 3. The CDR3 bases are TGTGCCAGCAGCTTAGTCCCTAGCGGGGGGGCGAACACCGGGGAGCTGTTTTTT. Protein sequence: CASSLVPSGGANTGELFF.

V and J are TRBV7-8 and TRBJ2-2; 12 nucleotides line up with TRBD2. Germline CDR1 SGHVS, CDR2 FQNEAQ. V lost 0 bases and J lost 3; bases outside the gene matches: 14. The CDR3 is 21 residues long. DNA of the CDR3: TGTGCCAGCAGCTTAGCGGCTCTAGCGGGGGGGCCACGGATGGACACCGGGGAGCTGTTTTTT. Residues: CASSLAALAGGPRMDTGELFF.

This chain links TRBV7-2 with TRBJ1-2; TRBD1 aligns across 8 bases. The CDR3 runs to 14 residues. The germline CDR1 and CDR2 sequences are SGHTA and FQGNSA. Trimming cost V 3 bases and J 8 bases; bases outside gene matches: 8. As DNA, the CDR3 is TGTGCCAGCAGCTTCGGTCAGGGGGCGCAGGGCTACACCTTC. It is translated as CASSFGQGAQGYTF.

This rearrangement joins TRBV5-1 to TRBJ2-3, with TRBD2 matching over 13 bases. This CDR3 has 16 amino acids. The V gene's germline CDR1 is SGHRS and CDR2 YFSETQ. Unmatched junction bases numbered 2, after V lost 4 bases and J lost 0 bases. The CDR3 nucleotides read TGCGCCAGCAGCCCGGGACTAGCGGGGAGCACAGATACGCAGTATTTT. Translation gives CASSPGLAGSTDTQYF.

This clone was recorded once. At one end the junction does not follow the germline gene, possibly because of a read error. The rearrangement joins TRBV7-2 to TRBJ1-2; unclear D gene. Germline V lookup: CDR1 SGHTA, CDR2 FQGNSA. This CDR3 has 13 amino acids. CDR3 in DNA: TGCGGGGTTACCGCGCGGAGGGATGGTGGCTACACCTTC. Encoded protein: CGVTARRDGGYTF. Combining the CDR3 with reference TRBV7-2 and TRBJ1-2 gives the whole variable domain GAGVSQSPSNKVTEKGKDVELRCDPISGHTALYWYRQSLGQGLEFLIYFQGNSAPDKSGLPSDRFSAERTGGSVSTLTIQRTQQEDSAVYLCGVTARRDGGYTFGSGTRLTVV.

The gene calls are TRBV7-2 and TRBJ2-3; a weak D match, TRBD1 (5 bases). V shed 3 bases and J shed 0 bases, with 7 bases lying between them. The CDR3 covers 14 residues. The germline CDR1 and CDR2 sequences are SGHTA and FQGNSA. CDR3 protein: CASSFRQSTDTQYF. The CDR3 DNA reads as TGTGCCAGCAGCTTTCGACAGAGCACAGATACGCAGTATTTT.

This clone has a single count. V usage is TRBV7-9 and J usage is TRBJ2-7; maybe TRBD2 (6 bases). This CDR3 region has 14 residues. V lost 1 base and J lost 2, with 9 bases in between. Germline V gene data show CDR1 as SEHNR and CDR2 as FQNEAQ (reference sequence). CDR3 region: CASSLVGGAYEQYF. In DNA form, the CDR3 reads TGTGCCAGCAGCTTAGTGGGCGGGGCCTACGAGCAGTACTTC.

The chain employs TRBV29-1 and TRBJ1-1; D ambiguous. The CDR3 runs 11 residues. Trimming removed 7 bases from V and 1 base from J, with 7 bases in between. The germline gives CDR1 SQVTM, CDR2 ANQGSEA. The CDR3 here is CSGKRNTEAFF. In DNA form, the CDR3 reads TGCAGCGGAAAGAGGAACACTGAAGCTTTCTTT.

The chain is built from TRBV15 and TRBJ2-3; 9 bases align to TRBD2. The CDR3 extends over 15 amino acids. The J segment lost 2 bases and the V segment lost 3 bases, leaving 3 bases of the junction unmatched. The germline V gene has CDR1 LNHNV and CDR2 YYDKDF (reference sequence). CDR3 nucleotide sequence: TGTGCCACCAGCAGGCAGGGACTAGCCACAGATACGCAGTATTTT. This codes for CATSRQGLATDTQYF.

The chain links TRBV11-3 to TRBJ2-7, with a possible D match to TRBD2 (6 bases). From germline, CDR1 is SGHNT and CDR2 YENEEA. The CDR3 spans 15 residues. The V end lost 5 bases, the J end lost 6 bases, and 20 bases lay between the germline ends. For the CDR3, the DNA is TGTGCCAGCAGCCCCGGGACTCTCGGGCGTGGCGAGCAGTACTTC. Its protein is CASSPGTLGRGEQYF.

This chain links TRBV9 with TRBJ1-5; D might be TRBD1 (6 bases). Germline loops: CDR1 SGDLS, CDR2 YYNGEE. This CDR3 spans 15 amino acids. Trimming removed 3 bases from V and 3 bases from J, with 13 bases in between. CDR3 in DNA: TGTGCCAGCAGCGCAGAACAGGGTTTCAATCAGCCCCAGCATTTT. Its protein is CASSAEQGFNQPQHF. The whole variable domain, filled in from reference TRBV9 and TRBJ1-5, reads DSGVTQTPKHLITATGQRVTLRCSPRSGDLSVYWYQQSLDQGLQFLIQYYNGEERAKGNILERFSAQQFPDLHSELNLSSLELGDSALYFCASSAEQGFNQPQHFGDGTRLSIL.

The rearrangement joins TRBV9 to TRBJ2-7, with D possibly being TRBD2 (5 bases). Trimming stripped 0 bases from V and 3 bases from J, with 10 bases between. This CDR3 spans 14 amino acids. The V gene's germline CDR1 is SGDLS and CDR2 YYNGEE. The CDR3 loop is CASSVATGGYEQYF. DNA of the CDR3: TGTGCCAGCAGCGTAGCTACCGGAGGCTACGAGCAGTACTTC.

This chain joins TRBV5-1 and TRBJ2-1; tentative D call: TRBD1 (6 bases). CDR3 length equals 13 residues. V shed 0 bases and J shed 7 bases, with 8 bases lying between them. CDR1 SGHRS and CDR2 YFSETQ come from the germline V gene. The DNA for the CDR3 is TGCGCCAGCAGCTTGGACAGGGCTAATGAGCAGTTCTTC. Its protein is CASSLDRANEQFF.